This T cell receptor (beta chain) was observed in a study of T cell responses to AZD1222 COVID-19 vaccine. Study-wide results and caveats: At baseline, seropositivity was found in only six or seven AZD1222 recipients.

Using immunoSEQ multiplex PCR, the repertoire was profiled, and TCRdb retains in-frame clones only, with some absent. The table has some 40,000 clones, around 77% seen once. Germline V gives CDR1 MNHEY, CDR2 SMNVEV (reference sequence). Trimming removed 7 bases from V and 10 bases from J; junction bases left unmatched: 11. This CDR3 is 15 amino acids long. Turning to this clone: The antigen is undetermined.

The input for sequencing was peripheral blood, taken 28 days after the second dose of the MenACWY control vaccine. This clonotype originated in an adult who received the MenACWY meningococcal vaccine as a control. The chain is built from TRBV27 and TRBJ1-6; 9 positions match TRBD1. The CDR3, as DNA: TGTGCCAGCACCGCCCGGACAGGGGAGAGCTCACCCCTCCACTTT. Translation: CASTARTGESSPLHF.